The sequence of this TCR beta chain was determined in a study of T-cell reconstitution after alpha-beta-depleted transplantation in children. In this sample, this clonotype turned up many times. Its antigen is unidentified. With 6 bases removed from V and 10 bases from J, the gap between germline ends came to 16 bases. Germline V gene sequence: CDR1 MNHEY, CDR2 SMNVEV (reference sequence). This CDR3 has 14 amino acids. Unique molecular identifiers were incorporated when the TCRbeta library was constructed. TCRdb reanalysed the PCR reads using MiXCR and keeps one entry per CDR3 protein. This sample yields about 16,000 distinct CDR3 sequences, of which about 8% are seen a single time; 36% belongs to the top ten. Overall study results and limits: Surviving recipient T cells and thymic progenitors produced the high day-60 TCRbeta diversity seen in some patients. T-cell counts and diversity at one year post-transplant came mainly from newly produced T cells. At around two months after transplant, the alpha-beta T cells were reportedly derived from several hundred expanded clones that came from non-depleted graft cells.

V is TRBV27 and J is TRBJ1-6, with a possible D match to TRBD1 (5 bases). This sequence originates from a boy under two years old who had a stem cell transplant for Wiskott-Aldrich syndrome, so the T cells may come from the graft donor. Material: PBMCs, mostly from graft donor cells, obtained 60 days after TCRalphabeta/CD19-depleted stem cell transplant. CDR3 bases: TGTGCCAGCAGAAGGTACGAGGGGAGGTCACCCCTCCACTTT. It yields the protein CASRRYEGRSPLHF.